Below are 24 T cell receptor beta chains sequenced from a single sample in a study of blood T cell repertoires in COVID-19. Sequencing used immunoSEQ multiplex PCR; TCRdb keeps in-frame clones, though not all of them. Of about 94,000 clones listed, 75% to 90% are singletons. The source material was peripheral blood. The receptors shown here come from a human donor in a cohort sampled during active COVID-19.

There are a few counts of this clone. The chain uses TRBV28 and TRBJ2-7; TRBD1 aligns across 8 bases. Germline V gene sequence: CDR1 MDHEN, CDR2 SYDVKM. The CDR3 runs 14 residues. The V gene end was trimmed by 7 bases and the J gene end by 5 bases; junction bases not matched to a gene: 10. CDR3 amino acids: CASIWRQGWNEQYF. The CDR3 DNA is TGTGCCAGCATTTGGAGACAGGGGTGGAACGAGCAGTACTTC.

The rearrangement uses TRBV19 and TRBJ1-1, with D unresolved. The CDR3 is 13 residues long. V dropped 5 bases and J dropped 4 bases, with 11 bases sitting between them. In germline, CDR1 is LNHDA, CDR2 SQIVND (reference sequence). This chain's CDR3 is CASSVQAPTEAFF. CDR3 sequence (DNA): TGTGCCAGTAGTGTCCAGGCTCCCACTGAAGCTTTCTTT. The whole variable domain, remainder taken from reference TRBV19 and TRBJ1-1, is DGGITQSPKYLFRKEGQNVTLSCEQNLNHDAMYWYRQDPGQGLRLIYYSQIVNDFQKGDIAEGYSVSREKKESFPLTVTSAQKNPTAFYLCASSVQAPTEAFFGQGTRLTVV.

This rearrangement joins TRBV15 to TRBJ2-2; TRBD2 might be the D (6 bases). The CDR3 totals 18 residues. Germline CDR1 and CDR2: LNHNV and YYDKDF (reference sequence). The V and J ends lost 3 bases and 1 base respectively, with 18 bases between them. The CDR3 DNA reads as TGTGCCACCAGCAGGTTCTCAACCGGGACTGTGAACACCGGGGAGCTGTTTTTT. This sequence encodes CATSRFSTGTVNTGELFF.

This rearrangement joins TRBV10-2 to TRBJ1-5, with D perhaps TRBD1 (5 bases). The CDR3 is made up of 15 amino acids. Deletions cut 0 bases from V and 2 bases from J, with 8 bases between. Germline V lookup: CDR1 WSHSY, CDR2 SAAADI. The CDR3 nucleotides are TGCGCCAGCAGTGAGTCCAGGGTGGGCAATCAGCCCCAGCATTTT. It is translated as CASSESRVGNQPQHF.

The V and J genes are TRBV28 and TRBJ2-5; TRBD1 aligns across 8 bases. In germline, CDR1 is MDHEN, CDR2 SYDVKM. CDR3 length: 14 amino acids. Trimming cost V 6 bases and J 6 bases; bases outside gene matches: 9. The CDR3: CASSLTGDMKTQYF. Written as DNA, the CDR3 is TGTGCCAGCAGCCTGACAGGGGATATGAAGACCCAGTACTTC.

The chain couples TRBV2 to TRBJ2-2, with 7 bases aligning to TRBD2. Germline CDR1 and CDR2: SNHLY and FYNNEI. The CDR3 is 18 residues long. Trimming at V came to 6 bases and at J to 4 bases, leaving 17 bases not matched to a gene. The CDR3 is CASSPRGVRRAITGELFF. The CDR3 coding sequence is TGTGCCAGCAGCCCACGGGGGGTCCGCAGGGCAATCACCGGGGAGCTGTTTTTT. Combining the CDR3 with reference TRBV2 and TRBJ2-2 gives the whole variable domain EPEVTQTPSHQVTQMGQEVILRCVPISNHLYFYWYRQILGQKVEFLVSFYNNEISEKSEIFDDQFSVERPDGSNFTLKIRSTKLEDSAMYFCASSPRGVRRAITGELFFGEGSRLTVL.

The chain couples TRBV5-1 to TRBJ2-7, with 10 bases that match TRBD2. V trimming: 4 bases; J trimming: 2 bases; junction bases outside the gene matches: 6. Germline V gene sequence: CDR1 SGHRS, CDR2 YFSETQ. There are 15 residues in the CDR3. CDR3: CASSPQREGPYEQYF. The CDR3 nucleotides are TGCGCCAGCAGCCCCCAGCGGGAGGGTCCCTACGAGCAGTACTTC.

CDR3 nucleotide sequence: TGCAGTGCCGGAGCGGGCTATGGCTACACCTTC. Amino acid sequence: CSAGAGYGYTF. V gene TRBV20-1 combines with J gene TRBJ1-2; D not certain. The germline V gene encodes CDR1 DFQATT and CDR2 SNEGSKA (reference sequence). The CDR3 length is 11 residues. V was pared by 6 bases and J by 4 bases, with 9 bases between.

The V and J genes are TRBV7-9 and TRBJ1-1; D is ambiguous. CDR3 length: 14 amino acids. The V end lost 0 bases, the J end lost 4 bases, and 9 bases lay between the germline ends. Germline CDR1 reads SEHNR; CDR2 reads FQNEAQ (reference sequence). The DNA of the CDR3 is TGTGCCAGCAGCTTAGCCCCCGGGGTCACTGAAGCTTTCTTT. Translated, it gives CASSLAPGVTEAFF.

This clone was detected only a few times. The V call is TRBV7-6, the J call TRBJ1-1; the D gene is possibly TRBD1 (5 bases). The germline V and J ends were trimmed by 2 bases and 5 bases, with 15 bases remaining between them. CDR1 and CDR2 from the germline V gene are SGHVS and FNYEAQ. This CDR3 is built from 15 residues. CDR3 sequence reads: CASSLSQGWETEAFF. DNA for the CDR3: TGTGCCAGCAGCTTAAGTCAGGGATGGGAAACTGAAGCTTTCTTT.

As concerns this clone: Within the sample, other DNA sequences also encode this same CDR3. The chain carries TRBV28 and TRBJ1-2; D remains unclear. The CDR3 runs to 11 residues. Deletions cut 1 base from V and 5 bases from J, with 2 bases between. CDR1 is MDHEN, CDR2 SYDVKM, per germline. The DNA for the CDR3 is TGTGCCAGCAGTTTATCTTATGGCTACACCTTC. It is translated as CASSLSYGYTF.

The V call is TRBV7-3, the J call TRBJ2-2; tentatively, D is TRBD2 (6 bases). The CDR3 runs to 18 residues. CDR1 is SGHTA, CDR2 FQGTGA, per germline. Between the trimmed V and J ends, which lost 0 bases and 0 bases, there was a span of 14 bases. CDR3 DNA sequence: TGTGCCAGCAGCTTAACGGGTGGAGGGCCGGCGAACACCGGGGAGCTGTTTTTT. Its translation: CASSLTGGGPANTGELFF. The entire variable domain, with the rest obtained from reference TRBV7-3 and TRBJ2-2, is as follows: GAGVSQTPSNKVTEKGKYVELRCDPISGHTALYWYRQSLGQGPEFLIYFQGTGAADDSGLPNDRFFAVRPEGSVSTLKIQRTERGDSAVYLCASSLTGGGPANTGELFFGEGSRLTVL.

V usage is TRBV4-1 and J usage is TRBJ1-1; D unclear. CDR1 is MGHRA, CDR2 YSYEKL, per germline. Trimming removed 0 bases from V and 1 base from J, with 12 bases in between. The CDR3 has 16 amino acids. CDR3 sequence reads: CASSQEGRAGNTEAFF. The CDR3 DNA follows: TGCGCCAGCAGCCAAGAAGGGCGGGCAGGGAACACTGAAGCTTTCTTT.

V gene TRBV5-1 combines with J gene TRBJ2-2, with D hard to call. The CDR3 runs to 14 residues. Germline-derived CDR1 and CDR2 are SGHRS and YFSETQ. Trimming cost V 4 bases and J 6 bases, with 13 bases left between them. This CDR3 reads CASSRGPTPGELFF. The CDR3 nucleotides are TGCGCCAGCAGCCGAGGTCCTACCCCCGGGGAGCTGTTTTTT.

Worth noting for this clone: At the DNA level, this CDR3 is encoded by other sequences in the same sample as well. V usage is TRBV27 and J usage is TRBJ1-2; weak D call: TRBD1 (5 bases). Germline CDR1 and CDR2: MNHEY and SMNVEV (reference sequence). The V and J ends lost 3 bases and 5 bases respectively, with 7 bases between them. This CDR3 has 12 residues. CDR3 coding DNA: TGTGCCAGCAGTTTTTCAGGGTATGGCTACACCTTC. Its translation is CASSFSGYGYTF.

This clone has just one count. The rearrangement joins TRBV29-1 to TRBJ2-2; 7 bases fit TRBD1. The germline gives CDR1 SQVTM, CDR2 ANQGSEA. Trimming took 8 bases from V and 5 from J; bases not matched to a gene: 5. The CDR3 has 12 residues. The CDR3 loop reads CSFRGNTGELFF. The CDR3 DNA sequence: TGCAGCTTCAGGGGGAATACCGGGGAGCTGTTTTTT.

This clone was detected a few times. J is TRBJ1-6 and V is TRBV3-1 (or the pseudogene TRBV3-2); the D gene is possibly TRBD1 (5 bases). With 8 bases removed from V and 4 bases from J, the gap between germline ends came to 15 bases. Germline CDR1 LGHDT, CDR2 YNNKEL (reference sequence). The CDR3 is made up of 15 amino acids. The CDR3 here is CASHLGGMYNSPLHF. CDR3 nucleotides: TGTGCCAGCCATCTGGGGGGGATGTATAATTCACCCCTCCACTTT.

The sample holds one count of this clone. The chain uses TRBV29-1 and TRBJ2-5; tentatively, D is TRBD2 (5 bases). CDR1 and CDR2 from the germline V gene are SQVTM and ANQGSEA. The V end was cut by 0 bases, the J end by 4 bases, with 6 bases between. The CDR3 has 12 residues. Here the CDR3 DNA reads TGCAGCGTTGAAGATCGGGGAGAGACCCAGTACTTC. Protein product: CSVEDRGETQYF.

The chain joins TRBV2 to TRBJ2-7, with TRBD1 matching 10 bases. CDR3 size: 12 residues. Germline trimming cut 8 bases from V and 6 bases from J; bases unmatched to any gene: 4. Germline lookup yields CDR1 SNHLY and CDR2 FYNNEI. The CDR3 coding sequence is TGTGCCAGCGAGACAGGGGGCCGCGAGCAGTACTTC. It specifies CASETGGREQYF.

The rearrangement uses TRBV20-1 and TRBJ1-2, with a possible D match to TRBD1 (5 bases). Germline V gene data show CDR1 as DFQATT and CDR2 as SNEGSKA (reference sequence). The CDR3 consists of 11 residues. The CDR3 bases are TGCAGCCTGACAGCTAACTATGGCTACACCTTC. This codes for CSLTANYGYTF.

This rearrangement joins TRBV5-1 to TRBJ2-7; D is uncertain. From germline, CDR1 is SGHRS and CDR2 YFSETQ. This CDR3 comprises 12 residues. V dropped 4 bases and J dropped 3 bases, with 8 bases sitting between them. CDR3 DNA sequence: TGCGCCAGCAGCGTGAGCTTCTACGAGCAGTACTTC. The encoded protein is CASSVSFYEQYF.

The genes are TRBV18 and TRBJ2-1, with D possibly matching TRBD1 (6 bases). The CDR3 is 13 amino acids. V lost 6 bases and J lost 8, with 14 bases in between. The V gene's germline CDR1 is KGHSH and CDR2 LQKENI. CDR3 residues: CASSRTEGDEQFF. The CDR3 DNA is TGTGCCAGCTCGCGGACAGAGGGCGATGAGCAGTTCTTC.

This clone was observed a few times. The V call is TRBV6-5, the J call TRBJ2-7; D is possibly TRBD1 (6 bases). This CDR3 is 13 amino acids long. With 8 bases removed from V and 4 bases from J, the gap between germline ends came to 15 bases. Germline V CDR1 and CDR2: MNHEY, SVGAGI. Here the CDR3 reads CASGRTATYEQYF. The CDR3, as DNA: TGTGCCAGCGGCCGGACAGCAACTTACGAGCAGTACTTC.

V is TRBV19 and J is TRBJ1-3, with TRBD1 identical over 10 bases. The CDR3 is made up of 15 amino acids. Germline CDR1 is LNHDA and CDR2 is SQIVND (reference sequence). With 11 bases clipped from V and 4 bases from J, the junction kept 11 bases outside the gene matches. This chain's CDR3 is CAGSPGQGRGNTIYF. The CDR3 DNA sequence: TGTGCCGGAAGTCCGGGACAGGGGAGAGGAAACACCATATATTTT.